A selection of T cell receptor beta chains follows, all from one sample in a study of blood T cell repertoires in COVID-19. Produced via immunoSEQ multiplex PCR; TCRdb's table is partial and in-frame only. The sample lists roughly 400,000 clones, 80% to 90% occurring once. The sequenced sample consisted of PBMCs or T cells enriched from blood (not recorded which). The source is a man aged 30 to 45 who had recovered from COVID-19. CDR3s include the opening cysteine and the closing phenylalanine or tryptophan. D genes are given only for firm matches. Rows may omit the clone size; those that give it use once, few, many or a size class.

>.|TRBJ2-7|TRBV30|.
TGTGCCTGGAGTATGGCCAACGCCTACGAGCAGTACTTC
CAWSMANAYEQYF
>TRBD1|TRBJ2-1|TRBV30|.
TGTGCCTGGAGTGCGGACAGGTCGATCTACAATGAGCAGTTCTTC
CAWSADRSIYNEQFF
>TRBD1|TRBJ1-1|TRBV5-1|.
TGCGCCAGCAGTCTCCCGGGACAGGGGGCCATGAACACTGAAGCTTTCTTT
CASSLPGQGAMNTEAFF
>TRBD1|TRBJ1-6|TRBV30|.
TGTGCCTGGAGTGTGAAACCGGGACAGGGAGACTCCTATAATTCACCCCTCCACTTT
CAWSVKPGQGDSYNSPLHF
>.|TRBJ1-3|TRBV4-1|.
TGCGCCAGCAGCTCTATCTACAGGGTCTCTGGAAACACCATATATTTT
CASSSIYRVSGNTIYF
>TRBD2|TRBJ2-7|TRBV5-1|.
TGCGCCAGCAGCTTGAGGGGAGGGCAATACGAGCAGTACTTC
CASSLRGGQYEQYF
>.|TRBJ1-2|TRBV3-1/TRBV3-2|.
TGTGCCAGCAGCCCACAGAATAACTATGGCTACACCTTC
CASSPQNNYGYTF
>.|TRBJ1-2|TRBV28|.
TGTGCCAGCAGACCAACAGGGCATGGCTACACCTTC
CASRPTGHGYTF
>.|TRBJ2-7|TRBV4-2|.
TGTGCCAGCAGCCAAGATCTTAGGAGCTCCTACGAGCAGTACTTC
CASSQDLRSSYEQYF
>.|TRBJ2-2|TRBV7-3|.
TGTGCCAGCAGCTTCACGGGAGATCGGGAGCTGTTTTTT
CASSFTGDRELFF
>TRBD1|TRBJ1-4|TRBV15|.
TGTGCCACCAGCAAACGGACGACAGGGTACGAAAAACTGTTTTTT
CATSKRTTGYEKLFF
>.|TRBJ1-5|TRBV5-8|.
TGTGCCAGCAGCTCCTACGAGAGGGCGCACAATCAGCCCCAGCATTTT
CASSSYERAHNQPQHF
>TRBD1|TRBJ1-4|TRBV6-1|.
TGTGCCAGCAGTGAACAGGACAGGGCTTTGGATGAAAAACTGTTTTTT
CASSEQDRALDEKLFF
>.|TRBJ2-7|TRBV12-3/TRBV12-4|.
TGTGCCAGCAGTTTGGGCGACCGAGAGCAGTACTTC
CASSLGDREQYF
>.|TRBJ2-6|TRBV5-6|.
TGTGCCAGCAGCGGGGGACTGCCCTCTGGGGCCAACGTCCTGACTTTC
CASSGGLPSGANVLTF
>.|TRBJ1-2|TRBV28|.
TGTGCCAGCAGGACGGAGGCCTCTAACTATGGCTACACCTTC
CASRTEASNYGYTF
>TRBD1|TRBJ1-6|TRBV7-9|once
TGTGCCAGCAGCTTGGGAACAGGGGTCATGTCACCCCTCCACTTT
CASSLGTGVMSPLHF
>.|TRBJ1-2|TRBV5-6|.
TGTGCCAGCAGCCCGACAGACTATGGCTACACCTTC
CASSPTDYGYTF
>.|TRBJ2-3|TRBV24-1|.
TGTGCCACCAGTGATTTGGCACGCGCAGATACGCAGTATTTT
CATSDLARADTQYF
>TRBD1|TRBJ1-5|TRBV2|.
TGTGCCAGCAGGCCGGGACAGGGGAAGAGGGTGAGTCAGCCCCAGCATTTT
CASRPGQGKRVSQPQHF
>TRBD1|TRBJ1-6|TRBV6-5|.
TGTGCCAGCAGTTACTCGAGGCAGGGGGGTTCACCCCTCCACTTT
CASSYSRQGGSPLHF
>.|TRBJ1-5|TRBV2|.
TGTGCCAGCAGTGAAGACGGTCGGTTCAATCAGCCCCAGCATTTT
CASSEDGRFNQPQHF
>TRBD2|TRBJ2-1|TRBV19|.
TGTGCCAGTAGTCCAATTTTCGGGAGGGGCAGATCTTACTACAATGAGCAGTTCTTC
CASSPIFGRGRSYYNEQFF
>TRBD2|TRBJ2-2|TRBV7-6|.
TGTGCCAGCAGCGCCCGGGGGGTTGGGGGTCCGAACACCGGGGAGCTGTTTTTT
CASSARGVGGPNTGELFF
>TRBD1|TRBJ1-2|TRBV7-9|.
TGTGCCAGCAGCTTAGGACAGGGCTTGAGTGGCTACACCTTC
CASSLGQGLSGYTF
>TRBD1|TRBJ1-5|TRBV19|.
TGTGCCAGTAGTATGAGCTGGAGGGGACAGGGGTTGAGCAATCAGCCCCAGCATTTT
CASSMSWRGQGLSNQPQHF
>TRBD2|TRBJ2-7|TRBV7-2|.
TGTGCCAGCAGCTTAGAGGCACTAGCGGGAGTCTACGAGCAGTACTTC
CASSLEALAGVYEQYF
>.|TRBJ2-7|TRBV2|.
TGTGCCAGCAGTCAATACGAGCAGTACTTC
CASSQYEQYF
>TRBD2|TRBJ2-2|TRBV20-1|.
TGCAGTGCTAGTACTAGCGGGAGTACGGGCGGGGAGCTGTTTTTT
CSASTSGSTGGELFF
>TRBD2|TRBJ2-7|TRBV6-5|.
TGTGCCAGCAGTTCAATAGCGGGCCTGTCCTACGAGCAGTACTTC
CASSSIAGLSYEQYF
>.|TRBJ2-7|TRBV7-8|.
TGTGCCAGCAGCTTAGGTAGTCAGGGGACCTACGAGCAGTACTTC
CASSLGSQGTYEQYF